The source of this T cell receptor (beta chain) is a study of blood T cell repertoires in COVID-19. Study at large: The study drew acute and convalescent COVID-19 samples from the United States, Italy and Spain. Sources were T cells, B-cell-depleted T cells, or PBMCs; the material itself was cDNA or gDNA.

As originally analysed: How many nucleated cells were present was estimated from reference gene primer amplification. The method was immunoSEQ multiplex PCR; TCRdb's version includes in-frame clones alone and lacks a portion of them. V and J calls and clone size follow that table, whereas D and trimming were derived from the DNA. The sample comprises about 150,000 clones, about four fifths of which are singletons, and roughly 13% rests with the top ten. CDR1 is SGHNT, CDR2 YENEEA, per germline. The CDR3 consists of 15 residues. V gave up 4 bases and J gave up 8 bases; unmatched junction bases: 8. The sample consisted of peripheral blood. This TCR came from a man in his 70s who had recovered from COVID-19. The chain joins TRBV11-3 to TRBJ2-1; 10 bases match TRBD1. The CDR3 protein is CASSSSAGTGDEQFF. The CDR3, as DNA: TGTGCCAGCAGCTCCAGCGCCGGGACAGGGGATGAGCAGTTCTTC.